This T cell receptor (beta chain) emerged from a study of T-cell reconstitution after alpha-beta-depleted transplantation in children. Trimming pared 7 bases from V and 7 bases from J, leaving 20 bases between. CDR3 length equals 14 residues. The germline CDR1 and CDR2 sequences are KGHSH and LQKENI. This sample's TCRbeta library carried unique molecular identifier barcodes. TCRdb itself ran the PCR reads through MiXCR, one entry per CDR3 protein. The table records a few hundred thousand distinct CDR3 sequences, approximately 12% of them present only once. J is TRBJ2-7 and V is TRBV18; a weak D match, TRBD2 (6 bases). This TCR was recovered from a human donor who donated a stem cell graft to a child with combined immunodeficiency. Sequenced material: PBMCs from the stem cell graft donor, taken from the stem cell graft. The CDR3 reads CASCGPGDSGEQYF. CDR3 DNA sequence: TGTGCCAGCTGCGGCCCGGGGGATTCGGGAGAGCAGTACTTC.